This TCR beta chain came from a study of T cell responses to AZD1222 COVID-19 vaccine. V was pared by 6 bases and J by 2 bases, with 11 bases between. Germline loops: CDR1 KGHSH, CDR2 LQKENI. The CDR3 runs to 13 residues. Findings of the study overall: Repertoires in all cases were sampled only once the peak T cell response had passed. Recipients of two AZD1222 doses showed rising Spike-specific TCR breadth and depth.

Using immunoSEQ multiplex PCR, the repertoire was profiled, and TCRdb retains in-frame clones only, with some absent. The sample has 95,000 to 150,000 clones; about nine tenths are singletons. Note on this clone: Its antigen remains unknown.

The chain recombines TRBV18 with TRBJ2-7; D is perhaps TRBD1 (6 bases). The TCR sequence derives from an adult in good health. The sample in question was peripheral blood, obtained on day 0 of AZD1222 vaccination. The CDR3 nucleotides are TGTGCCAGCTCGCCGACAGGAACCTACGAGCAGTACTTC. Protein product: CASSPTGTYEQYF.